The source of this T cell receptor (beta chain) is a study of TIL therapy for anti-PD-1-resistant metastatic lung cancer. The libraries were made with immunoSEQ v3. Survey-level samples got approximately 1.8 million read pairs; deep-level samples got about 4.5-6.5 million. Profiling relied on immunoSEQ multiplex PCR, and the TCRdb table lists in-frame clones only, not all of them. The table has just under 60,000 clones, 69% seen once. V lost 2 bases, J lost 3 bases, and 3 bases stayed unmatched. The CDR3 contains 14 residues. Per the germline V gene, CDR1 is SGHRS and CDR2 is YFSETQ. Time point in this sample: pre-treatment sample, taken before nivolumab and TIL therapy. The count of this clone is one.

The specimen was blood, collected at baseline. The rearrangement links TRBV5-1 to TRBJ2-3; 7 bases align to TRBD1. The origin of this receptor is a person between 30 and 79 years old with non-small cell lung cancer. The CDR3 region is CASSLGQVTDTQYF. DNA of the CDR3: TGCGCCAGCAGCTTAGGACAGGTGACAGATACGCAGTATTTT.